This record looks at one T cell receptor (beta chain) sequence and its context. Its cognate antigen is unknown. This sample was included in a study of neoadjuvant nivolumab and ipilimumab in lung cancer. Study-level results: Resected-tumor TCR richness correlated positively with pretherapy blood richness.

The germline CDR1 and CDR2 sequences are SNHLY and FYNNEI. J lost 1 base, V lost 6 bases, and 15 bases had no gene match. The CDR3 is 20 amino acids. Only in-frame clones appear in the TCRdb table, and some are missing; sequencing was by immunoSEQ multiplex PCR. The table has roughly 2,300 clones, 84% seen once. This specimen consisted of adjacent normal lung tissue, obtained after neoadjuvant nivolumab, alone or with ipilimumab, at or shortly before surgery. The source is an adult with non-small cell lung cancer. The V gene is TRBV2, the J gene TRBJ2-6; the match to TRBD2 covers 10 bases. CDR3 amino acids: CASSDHLAGASSSGANVLTF. The CDR3, as DNA: TGTGCCAGCAGCGACCATCTAGCGGGGGCCTCTTCTTCTGGGGCCAACGTCCTGACTTTC.